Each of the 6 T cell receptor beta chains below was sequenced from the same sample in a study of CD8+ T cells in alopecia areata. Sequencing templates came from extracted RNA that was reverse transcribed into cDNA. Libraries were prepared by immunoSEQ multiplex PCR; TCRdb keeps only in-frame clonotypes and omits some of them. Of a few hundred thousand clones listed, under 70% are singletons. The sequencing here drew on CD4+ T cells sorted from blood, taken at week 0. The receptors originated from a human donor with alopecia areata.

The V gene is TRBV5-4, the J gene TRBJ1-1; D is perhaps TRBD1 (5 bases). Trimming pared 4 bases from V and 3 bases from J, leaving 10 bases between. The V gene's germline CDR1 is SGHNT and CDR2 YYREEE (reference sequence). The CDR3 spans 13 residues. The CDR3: CASSLGGDTEAFF. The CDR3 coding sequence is TGTGCCAGCAGCCTGGGAGGGGACACTGAAGCTTTCTTT.

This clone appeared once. CDR3 residues: CASSRGGGASYGYTF. The CDR3 DNA follows: TGTGCCAGCAGCAGAGGTGGGGGCGCAAGCTATGGCTACACCTTC. The chain joins TRBV2 to TRBJ1-2, with D perhaps matching TRBD1 (6 bases). The CDR3 spans 15 residues. Trimming took off 6 bases at V and 4 bases at J, with 18 bases between the two ends. The germline V gene has CDR1 SNHLY and CDR2 FYNNEI.

The DNA for the CDR3 is TGTGCCAGCTCACCACCCGTAACCAATTCACCCCTCCACTTT. This codes for CASSPPVTNSPLHF. This sequence joins TRBV18 and TRBJ1-6; D call uncertain. The CDR3 consists of 14 residues. The V end was cut by 0 bases, the J end by 7 bases, with 7 bases between. CDR1 and CDR2 from the germline V gene are KGHSH and LQKENI.

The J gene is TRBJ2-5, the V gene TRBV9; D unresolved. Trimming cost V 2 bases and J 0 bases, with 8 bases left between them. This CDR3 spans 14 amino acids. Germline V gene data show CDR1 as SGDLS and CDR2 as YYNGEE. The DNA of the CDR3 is TGTGCCAGCAGCGTGACCCCCTACCAAGAGACCCAGTACTTC. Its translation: CASSVTPYQETQYF.

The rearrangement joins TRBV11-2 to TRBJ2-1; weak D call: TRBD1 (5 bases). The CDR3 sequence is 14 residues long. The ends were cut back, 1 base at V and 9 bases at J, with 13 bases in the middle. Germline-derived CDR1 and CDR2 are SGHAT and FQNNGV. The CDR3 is CASSLVRAQGEQFF. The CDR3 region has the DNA TGTGCCAGCAGCTTAGTAAGGGCCCAGGGTGAGCAGTTCTTC.

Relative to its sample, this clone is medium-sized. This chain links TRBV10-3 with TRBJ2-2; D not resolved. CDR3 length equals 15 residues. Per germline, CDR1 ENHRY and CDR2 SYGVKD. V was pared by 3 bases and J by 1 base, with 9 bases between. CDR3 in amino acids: CAISDRQQNTGELFF. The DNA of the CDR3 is TGTGCCATCAGTGATCGCCAGCAGAACACCGGGGAGCTGTTTTTT.